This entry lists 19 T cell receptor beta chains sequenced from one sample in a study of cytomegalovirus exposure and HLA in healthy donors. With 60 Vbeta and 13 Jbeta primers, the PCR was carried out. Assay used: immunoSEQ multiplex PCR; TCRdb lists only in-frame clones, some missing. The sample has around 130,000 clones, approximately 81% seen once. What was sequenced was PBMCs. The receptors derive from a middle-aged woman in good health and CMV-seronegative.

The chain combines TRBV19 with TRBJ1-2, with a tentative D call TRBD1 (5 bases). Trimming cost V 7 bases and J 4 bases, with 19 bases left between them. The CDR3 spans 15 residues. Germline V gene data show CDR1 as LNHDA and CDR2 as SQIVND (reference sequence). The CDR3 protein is CASTRSLAGLYGYTF. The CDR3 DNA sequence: TGTGCCAGTACCCGGTCTCTTGCAGGGCTCTATGGCTACACCTTC.

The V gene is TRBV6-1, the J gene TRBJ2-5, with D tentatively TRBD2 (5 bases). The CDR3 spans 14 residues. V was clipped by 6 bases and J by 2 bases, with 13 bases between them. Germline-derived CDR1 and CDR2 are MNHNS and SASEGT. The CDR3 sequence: CASRRTTMQETQYF. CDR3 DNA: TGTGCCAGCAGGAGGACGACTATGCAAGAGACCCAGTACTTC.

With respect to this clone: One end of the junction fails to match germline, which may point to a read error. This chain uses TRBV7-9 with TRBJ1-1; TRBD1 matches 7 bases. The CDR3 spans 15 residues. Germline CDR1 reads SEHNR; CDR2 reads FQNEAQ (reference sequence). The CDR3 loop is CSSSGVGTENTEAFF. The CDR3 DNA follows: TGTTCCAGCAGCGGGGTCGGGACAGAGAACACTGAAGCTTTCTTT.

CDR3 residues: CASSDRGYYEQYF. CDR3 DNA: TGTGCCAGCAGTGACAGGGGTTACTACGAGCAGTACTTC. The chain recombines TRBV6-1 with TRBJ2-7; TRBD1 is a possible D gene (6 bases). Germline V gene data show CDR1 as MNHNS and CDR2 as SASEGT. The CDR3 loop spans 13 amino acids. V lost 3 bases to trimming and J lost 3 bases, with 9 bases between them.

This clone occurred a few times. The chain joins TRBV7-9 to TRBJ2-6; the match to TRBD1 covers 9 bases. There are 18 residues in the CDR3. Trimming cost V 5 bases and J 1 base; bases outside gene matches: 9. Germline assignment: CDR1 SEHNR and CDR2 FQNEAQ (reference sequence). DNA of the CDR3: TGTGCCAGCAGCCGCGACAGGGGGTTACTATCTGGGGCCAACGTCCTGACTTTC. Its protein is CASSRDRGLLSGANVLTF.

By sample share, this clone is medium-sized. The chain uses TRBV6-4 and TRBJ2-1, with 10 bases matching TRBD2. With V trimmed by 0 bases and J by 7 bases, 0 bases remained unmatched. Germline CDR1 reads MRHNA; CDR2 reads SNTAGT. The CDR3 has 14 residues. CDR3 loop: CASSDSSGGNEQFF. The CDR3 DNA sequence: TGTGCCAGCAGTGACTCTAGCGGGGGGAATGAGCAGTTCTTC.

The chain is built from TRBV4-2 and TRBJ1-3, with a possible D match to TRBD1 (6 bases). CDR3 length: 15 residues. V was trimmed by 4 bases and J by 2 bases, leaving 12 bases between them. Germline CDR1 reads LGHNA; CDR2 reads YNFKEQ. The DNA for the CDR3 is TGTGCCAGCAGCCGCTCGACAGGAACTGGAAACACCATATATTTT. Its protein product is CASSRSTGTGNTIYF.

The CDR3 DNA reads TGTGCCAGCAGTTTAAACATCGGAGGCCCCTACGAGCAGTACTTC. It yields the protein CASSLNIGGPYEQYF. The chain joins TRBV28 to TRBJ2-7, with D possibly being TRBD2 (5 bases). CDR1 is MDHEN, CDR2 SYDVKM, per germline. The CDR3 has 15 amino acids. V lost 2 bases to trimming and J lost 2 bases, with 13 bases between them.

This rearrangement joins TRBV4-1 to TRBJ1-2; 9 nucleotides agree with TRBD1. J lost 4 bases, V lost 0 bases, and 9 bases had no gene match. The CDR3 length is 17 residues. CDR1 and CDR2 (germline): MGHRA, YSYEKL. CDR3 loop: CASSQDSGQGIAYGYTF. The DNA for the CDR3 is TGCGCCAGCAGCCAAGATAGCGGACAGGGGATCGCCTATGGCTACACCTTC.

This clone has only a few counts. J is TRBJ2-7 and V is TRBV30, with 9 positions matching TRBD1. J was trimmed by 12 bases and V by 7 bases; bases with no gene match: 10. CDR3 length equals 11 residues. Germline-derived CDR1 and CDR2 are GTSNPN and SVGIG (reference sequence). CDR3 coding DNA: TGTGCCTTCCGAGACAGGGGGGTTTCGTACTTC. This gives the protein CAFRDRGVSYF.

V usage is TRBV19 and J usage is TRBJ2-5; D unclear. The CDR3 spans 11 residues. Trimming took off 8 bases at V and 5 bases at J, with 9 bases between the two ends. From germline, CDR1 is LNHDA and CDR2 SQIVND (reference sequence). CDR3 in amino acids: CASLDGETQYF. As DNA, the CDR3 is TGTGCCAGTCTAGATGGGGAGACCCAGTACTTC. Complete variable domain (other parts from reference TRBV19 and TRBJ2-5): DGGITQSPKYLFRKEGQNVTLSCEQNLNHDAMYWYRQDPGQGLRLIYYSQIVNDFQKGDIAEGYSVSREKKESFPLTVTSAQKNPTAFYLCASLDGETQYFGPGTRLLVL.

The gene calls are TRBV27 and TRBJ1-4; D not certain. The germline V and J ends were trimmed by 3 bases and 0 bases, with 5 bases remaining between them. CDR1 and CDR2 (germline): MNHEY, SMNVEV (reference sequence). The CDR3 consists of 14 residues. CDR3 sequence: CASSLRPTNEKLFF. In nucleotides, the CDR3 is TGTGCCAGCAGTTTGCGCCCAACTAATGAAAAACTGTTTTTT.

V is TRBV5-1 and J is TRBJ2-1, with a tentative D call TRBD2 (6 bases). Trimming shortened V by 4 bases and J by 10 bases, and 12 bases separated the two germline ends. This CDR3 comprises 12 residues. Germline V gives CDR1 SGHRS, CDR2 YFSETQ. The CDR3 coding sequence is TGCGCCAGCAGCCGGGACGGACTAGAGCAGTTCTTC. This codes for CASSRDGLEQFF. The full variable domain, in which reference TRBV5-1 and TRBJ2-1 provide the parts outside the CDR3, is KAGVTQTPRYLIKTRGQQVTLSCSPISGHRSVSWYQQTPGQGLQFLFEYFSETQRNKGNFPGRFSGRQFSNSRSEMNVSTLELGDSALYLCASSRDGLEQFFGPGTRLTVL.

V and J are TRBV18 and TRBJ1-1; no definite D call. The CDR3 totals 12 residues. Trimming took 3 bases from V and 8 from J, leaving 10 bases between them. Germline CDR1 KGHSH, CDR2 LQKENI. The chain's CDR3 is CASSPPSQEAFF. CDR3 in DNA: TGTGCCAGCTCACCCCCTAGTCAGGAAGCTTTCTTT.

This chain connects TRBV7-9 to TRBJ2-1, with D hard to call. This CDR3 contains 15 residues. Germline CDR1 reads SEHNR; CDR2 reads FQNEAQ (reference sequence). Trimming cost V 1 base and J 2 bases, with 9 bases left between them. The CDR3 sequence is CASSLVDRAYNEQFF. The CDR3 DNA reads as TGTGCCAGCAGCTTAGTAGATAGAGCCTACAATGAGCAGTTCTTC.

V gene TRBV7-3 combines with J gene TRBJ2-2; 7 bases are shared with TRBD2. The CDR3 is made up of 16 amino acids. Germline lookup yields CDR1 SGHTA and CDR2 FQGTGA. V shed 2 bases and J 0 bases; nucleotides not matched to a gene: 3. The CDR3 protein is CASSLLAVANTGELFF. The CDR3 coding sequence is TGTGCCAGCAGCTTACTAGCGGTCGCGAACACCGGGGAGCTGTTTTTT.

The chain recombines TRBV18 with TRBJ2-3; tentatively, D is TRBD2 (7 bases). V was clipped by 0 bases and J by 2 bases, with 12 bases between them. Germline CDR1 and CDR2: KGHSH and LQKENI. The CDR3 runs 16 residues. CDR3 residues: CASSPPRGGATDTQYF. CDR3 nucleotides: TGTGCCAGCTCACCACCTAGGGGGGGAGCCACAGATACGCAGTATTTT. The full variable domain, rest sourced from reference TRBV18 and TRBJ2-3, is NAGVMQNPRHLVRRRGQEARLRCSPMKGHSHVYWYRQLPEEGLKFMVYLQKENIIDESGMPKERFSAEFPKEGPSILRIQQVVRGDSAAYFCASSPPRGGATDTQYFGPGTRLTVL.

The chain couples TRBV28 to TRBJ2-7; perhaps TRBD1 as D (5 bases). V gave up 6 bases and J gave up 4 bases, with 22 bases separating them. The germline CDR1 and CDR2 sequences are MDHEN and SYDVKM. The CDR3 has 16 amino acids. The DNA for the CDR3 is TGTGCCAGCAGAGGAACAGGCTTAGGTAAACGTTACGAGCAGTACTTC. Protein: CASRGTGLGKRYEQYF.

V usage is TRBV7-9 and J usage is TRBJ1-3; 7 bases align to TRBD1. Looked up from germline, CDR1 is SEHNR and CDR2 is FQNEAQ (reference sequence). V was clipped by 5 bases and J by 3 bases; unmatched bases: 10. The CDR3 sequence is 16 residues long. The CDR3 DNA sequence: TGTGCCAGCAGCACCTACGGACAGGCTGGTGGAAACACCATATATTTT. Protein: CASSTYGQAGGNTIYF.